The next 24 T cell receptor beta chains were all read from a single sample in a study of control samples from healthy donors and cancer patients. Some clones are missing from TCRdb's copy, which holds only in-frame ones; the method was immunoSEQ multiplex PCR. The sample carries roughly 120,000 clones, over 90% recorded once. Sequencing used blood. The receptors were sampled from a man in his thirties or forties in good health.

The chain has TRBV19 and TRBJ1-5; D gene unclear. V was clipped by 1 base and J by 2 bases, with 6 bases between them. The CDR3 runs 14 residues. The V gene's germline CDR1 is LNHDA and CDR2 SQIVND (reference sequence). For the CDR3, the DNA is TGTGCCAGTAGTATAGGGTACGGCAATCAGCCCCAGCATTTT. Amino acid sequence: CASSIGYGNQPQHF. Complete variable domain (other parts from reference TRBV19 and TRBJ1-5): DGGITQSPKYLFRKEGQNVTLSCEQNLNHDAMYWYRQDPGQGLRLIYYSQIVNDFQKGDIAEGYSVSREKKESFPLTVTSAQKNPTAFYLCASSIGYGNQPQHFGDGTRLSIL.

This chain links TRBV5-6 with TRBJ1-1; weak D call: TRBD1 (5 bases). The germline V gene encodes CDR1 SGHDT and CDR2 YYEEEE. The CDR3 runs 14 residues. V lost 3 bases to trimming and J lost 5 bases, with 14 bases between them. Here the CDR3 DNA reads TGTGCCAGCAGCTGGGGGACGGGTCTAACTGAAGCTTTCTTT. Residues: CASSWGTGLTEAFF.

This chain connects TRBV5-1 to TRBJ1-1, with D possibly matching TRBD1 (5 bases). Trimming pared 4 bases from V and 1 base from J, leaving 14 bases between. The CDR3 is made up of 15 amino acids. Germline CDR1 is SGHRS and CDR2 is YFSETQ. CDR3 nucleotide sequence: TGCGCCAGCAGCGGCAGGGCCGGGTGGAACACTGAAGCTTTCTTT. It is translated as CASSGRAGWNTEAFF.

J is TRBJ1-1 and V is TRBV19, with unresolved D. V shed 6 bases and J shed 4 bases, with 15 bases lying between them. The CDR3 has 14 amino acids. Germline CDR1 is LNHDA and CDR2 is SQIVND (reference sequence). CDR3 sequence (DNA): TGTGCCAGTAGGGAAACAGTTTGGGGCACTGAAGCTTTCTTT. Its protein is CASRETVWGTEAFF.

This sequence joins TRBV29-1 and TRBJ1-2; D perhaps matches TRBD1 (5 bases). Trimming took 5 bases from V and 6 from J, leaving 13 bases between them. CDR1 SQVTM and CDR2 ANQGSEA come from the germline V gene. This CDR3 is 12 amino acids long. The CDR3 loop reads CSVLRGDDGYTF. The CDR3 DNA reads TGCAGCGTTCTGAGAGGGGACGATGGCTACACCTTC.

The chain recombines TRBV10-2 with TRBJ1-1; a possible D gene is TRBD1 (6 bases). This CDR3 contains 15 residues. The V end was cut by 3 bases, the J end by 2 bases, with 13 bases between. Germline CDR1 WSHSY, CDR2 SAAADI. The CDR3: CASSDRTVLNTEAFF. Written as DNA, the CDR3 is TGCGCCAGCAGTGACCGGACAGTTCTTAACACTGAAGCTTTCTTT.

The V and J genes are TRBV10-1 and TRBJ2-3; either TRBD1 or TRBD2 may supply D (5 bases each). The CDR3 is 16 amino acids. The V and J ends lost 4 bases and 6 bases respectively, with 20 bases between them. Germline lookup yields CDR1 WNHNN and CDR2 SYGVQD (reference sequence). In DNA form, the CDR3 reads TGCGCCAGCAGTGGGTCTGTATTTGGTGGGACGGATACGCAGTATTTT. Translated, it gives CASSGSVFGGTDTQYF.

Notes on this clone: This same CDR3 is encoded by further DNA sequences in the sample. The chain couples TRBV10-2 to TRBJ2-5, with D uncertain. The length of the CDR3 is 12 residues. Germline CDR1 WSHSY, CDR2 SAAADI. The V end lost 0 bases, the J end lost 5 bases, and 4 bases lay between the germline ends. CDR3 DNA: TGCGCCAGCAGTGAGTCGGGGGAGACCCAGTACTTC. This gives the protein CASSESGETQYF.

The genes are TRBV7-9 and TRBJ2-7; D may correspond to TRBD1 or TRBD2 (7 bases each). The germline V gene has CDR1 SEHNR and CDR2 FQNEAQ (reference sequence). V lost 5 bases and J 4 bases, leaving 18 bases between the germline ends. The CDR3 extends over 15 amino acids. CDR3: CASSPGEGQTYEQYF. The CDR3 DNA reads as TGTGCCAGCAGCCCCGGGGAGGGACAGACTTACGAGCAGTACTTC.

V usage is TRBV6-6 and J usage is TRBJ2-6; D is uncertain. Germline V lookup: CDR1 MNHNY, CDR2 SVGAGI (reference sequence). Between the trimmed V and J ends, which lost 7 bases and 4 bases, there was a span of 11 bases. This CDR3 is built from 14 residues. The CDR3 is CASTLAWGANVLTF. DNA of the CDR3: TGTGCCAGCACCCTGGCTTGGGGGGCCAACGTCCTGACTTTC.

This sequence joins TRBV21-1 and TRBJ1-3; whether TRBD1, the table's D call, matches the DNA was not checked. TRBV21-1 is a listed pseudogene. This CDR3 has 17 residues. The CDR3, as DNA: TGTGCCAGCAGCAAGAGAAGGGGAAATTTCTCTGGAAACACCATATATTTT. This sequence encodes CASSKRRGNFSGNTIYF.

The chain carries TRBV6-4 and TRBJ2-1, with D possibly being TRBD2 (6 bases). Trimming stripped 2 bases from V and 5 bases from J, with 13 bases between. CDR1 and CDR2 from the germline V gene are MRHNA and SNTAGT. The CDR3 has 15 amino acids. The CDR3 spells CASSDGGFENNEQFF. As DNA, the CDR3 is TGTGCCAGCAGTGACGGGGGGTTTGAAAACAATGAGCAGTTCTTC.

This clone occurred once. V and J are TRBV2 and TRBJ1-5; tentatively, D is TRBD1 (5 bases). The CDR3 runs to 14 residues. Trimming removed 7 bases from V and 7 bases from J, with 17 bases in between. In germline, CDR1 is SNHLY, CDR2 FYNNEI. In DNA, the CDR3 is TGTGCCAGCAATGTTGGGGACCGAAACCAGCCCCAGCATTTT. This codes for CASNVGDRNQPQHF.

The rearrangement joins TRBV5-1 to TRBJ1-1; D call uncertain. V was pared by 0 bases and J by 3 bases, with 3 bases between. Germline CDR1 is SGHRS and CDR2 is YFSETQ. This CDR3 is 12 amino acids long. DNA of the CDR3: TGCGCCAGCAGCTTGGGATACACTGAAGCTTTCTTT. Translation: CASSLGYTEAFF.

The J gene is TRBJ2-5, the V gene TRBV24-1, with 9 bases that match TRBD1. CDR1 and CDR2 (germline): KGHDR, SFDVKD. The V segment lost 5 bases and the J segment 4 bases; nucleotides outside the gene matches: 1. This CDR3 region has 13 residues. The CDR3 DNA reads TGTGCCACCAGTGCGACAGGGGGAGAGACCCAGTACTTC. This translates into CATSATGGETQYF.

The chain employs TRBV5-1 and TRBJ1-1; 8 bases are a match to TRBD1. The CDR3 covers 14 residues. The V segment lost 5 bases and the J segment 4 bases; nucleotides outside the gene matches: 7. Germline V gene data show CDR1 as SGHRS and CDR2 as YFSETQ. CDR3 sequence (DNA): TGCGCCAGCAGTCGCACAGGGGGAGGCACTGAAGCTTTCTTT. Translating gives CASSRTGGGTEAFF.

The genes are TRBV12-3 or TRBV12-4 and TRBJ1-2; maybe TRBD1 (6 bases). The CDR3 totals 13 residues. V dropped 4 bases and J dropped 3 bases, with 9 bases sitting between them. CDR3 in DNA: TGTGCCAGCAGTTCGGCAGGGGACTATGGCTACACCTTC. Amino acid sequence: CASSSAGDYGYTF.

CDR3 in amino acids: CASSFSGTGGGEKLFF. DNA for the CDR3: TGTGCCAGCAGTTTTTCCGGGACAGGGGGCGGAGAAAAACTGTTTTTT. The chain uses TRBV28 and TRBJ1-4; 12 positions agree with TRBD1. CDR1 and CDR2 from the germline V gene are MDHEN and SYDVKM. With 3 bases clipped from V and 8 bases from J, the junction kept 7 bases outside the gene matches. CDR3 length equals 16 residues. The entire variable domain, with the rest obtained from reference TRBV28 and TRBJ1-4, is as follows: DVKVTQSSRYLVKRTGEKVFLECVQDMDHENMFWYRQDPGLGLRLIYFSYDVKMKEKGDIPEGYSVSREKKERFSLILESASTNQTSMYLCASSFSGTGGGEKLFFGSGTQLSVL.

The chain couples TRBV5-5 to TRBJ1-3; unclear D gene. The CDR3 has 15 residues. Deletions cut 6 bases from V and 0 bases from J, with 13 bases between. CDR1 and CDR2 (germline): SGHKS, YYEKEE (reference sequence). The CDR3 nucleotides read TGTGCCAGCATCCTAGACCTTTTCTCTGGAAACACCATATATTTT. This gives the protein CASILDLFSGNTIYF.

V gene TRBV12-3 or TRBV12-4 combines with J gene TRBJ1-1; the D gene is possibly TRBD1 (5 bases). CDR3 length: 11 residues. The V end lost 5 bases, the J end lost 6 bases, and 7 bases lay between the germline ends. The DNA for the CDR3 is TGTGCCAGCAGTCTAGGGGCTGAAGCTTTCTTT. It codes for CASSLGAEAFF.

This chain joins TRBV18 and TRBJ1-1; D is unresolved. There are 11 residues in the CDR3. The V end lost 4 bases, the J end lost 3 bases, and 3 bases lay between the germline ends. The germline V gene has CDR1 KGHSH and CDR2 LQKENI. In nucleotides, the CDR3 is TGTGCCAGCTCACGGGACACTGAAGCTTTCTTT. Translating it yields CASSRDTEAFF.

Here the CDR3 DNA reads TGTGCCAGCTCAAGCGGGGGCCTTCCGGGGGAGCAGTACTTC. Amino acid sequence: CASSSGGLPGEQYF. The chain is built from TRBV5-4 and TRBJ2-7; 8 nucleotides align to TRBD2. Germline CDR1 and CDR2: SGHNT and YYREEE (reference sequence). The V gene end was trimmed by 7 bases and the J gene end by 7 bases; junction bases not matched to a gene: 13. The CDR3 extends over 14 amino acids.

V and J are TRBV5-6 and TRBJ2-3, with D possibly TRBD1 on 5 matching bases. There are 15 residues in the CDR3. With 4 bases removed from V and 1 base from J, the gap between germline ends came to 13 bases. Germline CDR1 and CDR2: SGHDT and YYEEEE. The CDR3 DNA sequence: TGTGCCAGCAGCAGGACAAAGCTCGGCACAGATACGCAGTATTTT. Translating gives CASSRTKLGTDTQYF.

In the case of this clone: The conserved final phenylalanine or tryptophan is absent from the CDR3, which likely points to a read error. The DNA is left out, because the CDR3 cannot be placed on it with certainty; the CDR3 is given as TCRdb lists it. The chain joins TRBV9 to TRBJ1-2. 9 amino acids form the CDR3, both terminal residues included. Germline CDR1 SGDLS, CDR2 YYNGEE. CDR3 in amino acids: CASSPVSVH.